This T cell receptor (beta chain) was sequenced in a study of shared clonotypes between healthy human individuals. General study points: An anticipated effect of sequencing depth on clonotype sharing among donors was recognized. Donors were few, which limited the genetic and exposure-history diversity represented.

Division of CD4+ cells produced a CD45RA+ naive subset and a CD45RA-negative memory subset. The assay used deep level. Sequencing used immunoSEQ multiplex PCR; TCRdb keeps in-frame clones, though not all of them. The top ten clones hold under 0.15% of a sample with just over 2,000,000 clones, 95% of them seen once. The CDR3 runs 12 residues. V lost 6 bases and J lost 4, with 10 bases in between. Germline loops: CDR1 SNHLY, CDR2 FYNNEI. Concerning this clone itself: The antigen is not known.

This sequence originates from a man younger than 35 in good health. The sample was naive CD4+ T cells sorted from blood. Subset specified: CD45RA+ positively selected. The J gene is TRBJ2-7, the V gene TRBV2; no reliable D call. Here the CDR3 DNA reads TGTGCCAGCAGCGCTAACAGTTACGAGCAGTACTTC. It specifies CASSANSYEQYF.